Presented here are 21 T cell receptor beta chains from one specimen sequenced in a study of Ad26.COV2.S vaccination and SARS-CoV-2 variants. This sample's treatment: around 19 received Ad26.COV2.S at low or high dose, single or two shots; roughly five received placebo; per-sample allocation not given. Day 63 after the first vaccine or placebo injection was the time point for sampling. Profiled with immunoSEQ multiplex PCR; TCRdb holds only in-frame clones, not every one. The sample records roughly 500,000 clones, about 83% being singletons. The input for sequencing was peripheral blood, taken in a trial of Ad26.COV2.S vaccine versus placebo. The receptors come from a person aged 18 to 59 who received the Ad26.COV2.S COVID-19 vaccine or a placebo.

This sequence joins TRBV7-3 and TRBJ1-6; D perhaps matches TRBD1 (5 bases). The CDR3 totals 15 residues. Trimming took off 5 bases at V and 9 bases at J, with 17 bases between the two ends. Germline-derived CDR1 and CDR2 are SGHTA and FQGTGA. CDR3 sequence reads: CASSPHGGRSSPLHF. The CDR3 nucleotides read TGTGCCAGCAGCCCCCACGGGGGACGGAGTTCACCCCTCCACTTT.

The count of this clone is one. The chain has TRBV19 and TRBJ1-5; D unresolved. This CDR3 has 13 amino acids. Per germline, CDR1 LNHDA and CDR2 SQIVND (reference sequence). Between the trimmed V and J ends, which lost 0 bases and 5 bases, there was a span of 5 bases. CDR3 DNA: TGTGCCAGTAGTATAGATCCTTATCAGCCCCAGCATTTT. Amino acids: CASSIDPYQPQHF.

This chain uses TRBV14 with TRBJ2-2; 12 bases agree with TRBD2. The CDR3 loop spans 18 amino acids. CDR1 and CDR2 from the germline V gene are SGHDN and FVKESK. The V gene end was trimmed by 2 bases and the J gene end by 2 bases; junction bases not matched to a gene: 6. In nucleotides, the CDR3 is TGTGCCAGCAGCCAACGGGGACTAGCGGGTCGTAACACCGGGGAGCTGTTTTTT. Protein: CASSQRGLAGRNTGELFF.

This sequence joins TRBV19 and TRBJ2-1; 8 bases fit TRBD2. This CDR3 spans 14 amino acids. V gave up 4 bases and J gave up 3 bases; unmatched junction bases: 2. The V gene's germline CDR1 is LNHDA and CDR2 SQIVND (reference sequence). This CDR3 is CASSTLAVYNEQFF. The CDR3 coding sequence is TGTGCCAGTAGTACACTAGCGGTCTACAATGAGCAGTTCTTC. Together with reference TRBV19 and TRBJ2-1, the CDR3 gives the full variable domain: DGGITQSPKYLFRKEGQNVTLSCEQNLNHDAMYWYRQDPGQGLRLIYYSQIVNDFQKGDIAEGYSVSREKKESFPLTVTSAQKNPTAFYLCASSTLAVYNEQFFGPGTRLTVL.

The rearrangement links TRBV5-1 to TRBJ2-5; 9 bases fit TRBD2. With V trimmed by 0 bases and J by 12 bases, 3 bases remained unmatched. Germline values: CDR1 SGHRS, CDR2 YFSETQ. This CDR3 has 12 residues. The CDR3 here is CASSLGLADKYF. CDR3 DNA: TGCGCCAGCAGCTTGGGACTAGCGGACAAGTACTTC.

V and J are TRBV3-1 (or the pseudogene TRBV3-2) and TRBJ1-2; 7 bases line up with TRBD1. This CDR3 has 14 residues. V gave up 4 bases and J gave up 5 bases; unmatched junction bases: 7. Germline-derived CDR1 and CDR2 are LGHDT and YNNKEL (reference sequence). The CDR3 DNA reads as TGTGCCAGCAGCCCTTGGGACAGTTCATATGGCTACACCTTC. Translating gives CASSPWDSSYGYTF.

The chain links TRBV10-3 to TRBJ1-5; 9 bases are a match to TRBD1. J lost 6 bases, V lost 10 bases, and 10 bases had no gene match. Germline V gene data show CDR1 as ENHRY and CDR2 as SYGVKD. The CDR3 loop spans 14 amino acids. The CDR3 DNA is TGTGCCACCAACTGGGGACAGGGTAGTCAGCCCCAGCATTTT. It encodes CATNWGQGSQPQHF.

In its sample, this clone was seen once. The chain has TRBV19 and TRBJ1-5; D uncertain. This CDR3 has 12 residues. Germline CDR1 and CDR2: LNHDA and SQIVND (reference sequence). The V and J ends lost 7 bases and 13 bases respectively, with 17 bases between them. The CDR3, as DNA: TGTGCCAGTACCTCAAAACCGTACCCACAGCATTTT. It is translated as CASTSKPYPQHF.

The CDR3 protein is CASSFPGAGNTIYF. DNA for the CDR3: TGTGCCAGCAGCTTTCCCGGAGCCGGAAACACCATATATTTT. The chain has TRBV11-2 and TRBJ1-3; no clear D. This CDR3 spans 14 amino acids. The germline gives CDR1 SGHAT, CDR2 FQNNGV. The ends were cut back, 3 bases at V and 4 bases at J, with 10 bases in the middle.

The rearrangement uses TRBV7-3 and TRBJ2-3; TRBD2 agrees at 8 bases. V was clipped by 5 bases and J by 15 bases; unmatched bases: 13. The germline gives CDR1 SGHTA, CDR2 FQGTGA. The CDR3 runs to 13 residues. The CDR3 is CASSPAVAGTAYF. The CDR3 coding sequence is TGTGCCAGCAGCCCGGCGGTAGCGGGAACTGCCTATTTT.

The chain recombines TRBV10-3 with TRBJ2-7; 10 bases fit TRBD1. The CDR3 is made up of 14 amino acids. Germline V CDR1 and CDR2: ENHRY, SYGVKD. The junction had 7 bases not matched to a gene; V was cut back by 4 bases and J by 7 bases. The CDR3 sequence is CAISAGQGVGEQYF. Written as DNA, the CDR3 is TGTGCCATCAGTGCTGGACAGGGGGTAGGGGAGCAGTACTTC.

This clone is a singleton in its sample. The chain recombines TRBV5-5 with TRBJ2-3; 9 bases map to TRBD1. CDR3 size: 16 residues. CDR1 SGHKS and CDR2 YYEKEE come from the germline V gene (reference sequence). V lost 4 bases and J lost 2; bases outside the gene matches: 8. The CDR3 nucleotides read TGTGCCAGCAGCCCATCGGACAGGGGATACACAGATACGCAGTATTTT. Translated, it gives CASSPSDRGYTDTQYF.

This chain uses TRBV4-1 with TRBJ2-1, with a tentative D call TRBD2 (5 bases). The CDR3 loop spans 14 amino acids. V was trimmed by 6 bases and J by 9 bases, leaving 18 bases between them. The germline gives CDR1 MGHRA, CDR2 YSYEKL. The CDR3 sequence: CASRHSGSKSEQFF. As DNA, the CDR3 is TGCGCCAGCAGACACTCGGGAAGCAAAAGTGAGCAGTTCTTC.

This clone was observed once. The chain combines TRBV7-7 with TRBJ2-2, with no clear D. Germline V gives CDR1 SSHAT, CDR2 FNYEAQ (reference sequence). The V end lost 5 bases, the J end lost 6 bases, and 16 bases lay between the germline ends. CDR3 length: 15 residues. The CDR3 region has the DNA TGTGCCAGCAGCGCGCTAGGGAATACACCCGGGGAGCTGTTTTTT. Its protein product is CASSALGNTPGELFF. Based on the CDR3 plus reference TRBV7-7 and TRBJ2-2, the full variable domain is GAGVSQSPRYKVTKRGQDVTLRCDPISSHATLYWYQQALGQGPEFLTYFNYEAQPDKSGLPSDRFSAERPEGSISTLTIQRTEQRDSAMYRCASSALGNTPGELFFGEGSRLTVL.

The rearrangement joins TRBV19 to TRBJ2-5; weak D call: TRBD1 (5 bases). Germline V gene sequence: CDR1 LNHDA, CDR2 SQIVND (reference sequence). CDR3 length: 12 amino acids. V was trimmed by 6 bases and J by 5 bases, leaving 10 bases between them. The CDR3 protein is CASSAGFETQYF. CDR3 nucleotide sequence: TGTGCCAGTAGCGCAGGGTTCGAGACCCAGTACTTC.

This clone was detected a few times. The CDR3 reads CASSPAGTAYNEQFF. As DNA, the CDR3 is TGTGCCAGCAGCCCCGCCGGGACCGCCTACAATGAGCAGTTCTTC. The rearrangement joins TRBV11-3 to TRBJ2-1; D possibly uses TRBD1 or TRBD2 (5 bases each). Deletions cut 5 bases from V and 2 bases from J, with 13 bases between. Germline loops: CDR1 SGHNT, CDR2 YENEEA. This CDR3 comprises 15 residues.

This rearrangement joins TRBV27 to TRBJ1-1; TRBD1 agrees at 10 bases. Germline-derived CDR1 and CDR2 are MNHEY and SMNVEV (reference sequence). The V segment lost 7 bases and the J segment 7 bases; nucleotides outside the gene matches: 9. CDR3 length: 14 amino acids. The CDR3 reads CASKRTGGHIEAFF. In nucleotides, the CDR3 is TGTGCCAGCAAAAGGACAGGGGGGCATATTGAAGCTTTCTTT.

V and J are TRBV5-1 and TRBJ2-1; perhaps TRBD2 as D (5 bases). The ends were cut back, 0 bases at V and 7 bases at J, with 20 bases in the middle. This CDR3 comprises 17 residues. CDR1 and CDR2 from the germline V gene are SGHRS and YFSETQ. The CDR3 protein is CASSLAEGLTGSNEQFF. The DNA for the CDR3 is TGCGCCAGCAGCTTGGCCGAGGGCCTCACCGGATCGAATGAGCAGTTCTTC.

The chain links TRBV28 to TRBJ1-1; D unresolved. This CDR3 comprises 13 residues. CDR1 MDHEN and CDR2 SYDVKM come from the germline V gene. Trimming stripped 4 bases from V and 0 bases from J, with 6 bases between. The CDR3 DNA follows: TGTGCCAGCAGTTCGAATATGAACACTGAAGCTTTCTTT. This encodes CASSSNMNTEAFF. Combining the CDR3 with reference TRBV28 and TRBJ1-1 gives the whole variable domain DVKVTQSSRYLVKRTGEKVFLECVQDMDHENMFWYRQDPGLGLRLIYFSYDVKMKEKGDIPEGYSVSREKKERFSLILESASTNQTSMYLCASSSNMNTEAFFGQGTRLTVV.

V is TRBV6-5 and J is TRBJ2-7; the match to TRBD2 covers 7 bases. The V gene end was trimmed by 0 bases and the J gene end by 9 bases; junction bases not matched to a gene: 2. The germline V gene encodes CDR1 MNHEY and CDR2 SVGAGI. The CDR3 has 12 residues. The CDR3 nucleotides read TGTGCCAGCAGTTACTCAGGGACTACGCAGTACTTC. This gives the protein CASSYSGTTQYF.

The CDR3 loop is CASSLTGTGKGHGYTF. In nucleotides, the CDR3 is TGCGCCAGCAGCTTGACCGGGACAGGGAAGGGCCACGGCTACACCTTC. V gene TRBV5-1 combines with J gene TRBJ1-2; TRBD1 aligns across 9 bases. Per germline, CDR1 SGHRS and CDR2 YFSETQ. The CDR3 consists of 16 residues. Trimming at V came to 1 base and at J to 8 bases, leaving 12 bases not matched to a gene.